The 20 T cell receptor beta chains given below trace back to one sample, sequenced in a study of T cells after yellow fever vaccination (dated by TCRdb to between 2018 and 2020). Libraries were constructed by 5' RACE. TCRdb lists the instrument as Illumina HiSeq 2500. TCRdb redid the processing of the public reads, applying fastp at Q25 and MiXCR, and retained in-frame beta chains. Each CDR3 protein gets just one entry, which takes the most common genes and DNA from the rows behind it. This sample is represented by nearly 350,000 distinct CDR3 sequences; about 7.8% of them were singletons. The ten largest clones represent around 17% of the sample. The treatment or condition label of this sample denotes: live attenuated yellow fever vaccine strain. Sequencing was performed on PBMCs, taken about 41 days after the first yellow fever vaccination. Source of these receptors: a young man who received the YFV17D yellow fever vaccine.

This clonotype was detected ten times or more. This chain connects TRBV9 to TRBJ2-3; 8 nucleotides agree with TRBD1. Trimming removed 3 bases from V and 7 bases from J; junction bases left unmatched: 10. The CDR3 length is 15 residues. CDR1 SGDLS and CDR2 YYNGEE come from the germline V gene. The CDR3 reads CASSDRDRLLNTQYF. CDR3 DNA: TGTGCCAGCAGCGACCGGGACAGGCTCCTTAATACGCAGTATTTT.

In its sample, this clonotype was seen a few times. The chain links TRBV4-3 to TRBJ2-3; TRBD1 might be the D (5 bases). With 4 bases removed from V and 6 bases from J, the gap between germline ends came to 11 bases. The CDR3 has 13 amino acids. Germline V gives CDR1 LGHNA, CDR2 YSLEER. DNA of the CDR3: TGCGCCAGCAGCCGGAAGACAGCGGATACGCAGTATTTT. Protein product: CASSRKTADTQYF.

The chain carries TRBV29-1 and TRBJ2-4; possibly TRBD1 for D (5 bases). The germline gives CDR1 SQVTM, CDR2 ANQGSEA. V was clipped by 4 bases and J by 3 bases, with 10 bases between them. CDR3 length equals 13 residues. The CDR3 DNA reads TGCAGCGTTGTAGACAGAGACAAAAACATTCAGTACTTC. This encodes CSVVDRDKNIQYF.

The CDR3 spells CASSFPGGPGSQYF. The CDR3 DNA follows: TGTGCCAGCAGCTTTCCTGGGGGGCCGGGATCGCAGTATTTT. V usage is TRBV5-4 and J usage is TRBJ2-3; D assignment may be TRBD1 or TRBD2 (6 bases each). CDR1 is SGHNT and CDR2 is YYREEE in the germline V gene (reference sequence). The CDR3 consists of 14 residues. V shed 2 bases and J shed 10 bases, with 17 bases lying between them.

In the case of this clonotype: A read error may produce the germline difference seen at one junction end. The chain combines TRBV12-3 or TRBV12-4 with TRBJ2-7; D is possibly TRBD1 (5 bases). The CDR3 has 13 amino acids. The CDR3 here is CASRLQASYEQYF. The CDR3 nucleotides read TGTGCCAGCCGTTTACAGGCCTCCTACGAGCAGTACTTC.

V gene TRBV12-3 or TRBV12-4 combines with J gene TRBJ2-7; D might be TRBD1 (7 bases). The CDR3 loop spans 14 amino acids. Trimming shortened V by 3 bases and J by 2 bases, and 11 bases separated the two germline ends. This CDR3 reads CASSFGGTAYEQYV. The CDR3 DNA sequence: TGTGCCAGCAGTTTCGGCGGGACAGCCTACGAGCAGTACGTC.

A few counts support this clonotype. The J gene is TRBJ2-7, the V gene TRBV30; 11 bases line up with TRBD2. V dropped 3 bases and J dropped 5; count of bases not matched to a gene: 9. The CDR3 loop spans 15 amino acids. The germline V gene has CDR1 GTSNPN and CDR2 SVGIG (reference sequence). The CDR3 nucleotides are TGTGCCTGGAGCTTTGGCGCTAGCGGGGGGAACGAGCAGTACTTC. Residues: CAWSFGASGGNEQYF.

The rearrangement joins TRBV5-1 to TRBJ1-3, with D maybe TRBD1 (5 bases). V lost 4 bases to trimming and J lost 4 bases, with 12 bases between them. This CDR3 spans 14 amino acids. Germline V gene sequence: CDR1 SGHRS, CDR2 YFSETQ. CDR3 sequence (DNA): TGCGCCAGCAGCCCAAGGGGCCCCGGAAACACCATATATTTT. This encodes CASSPRGPGNTIYF.

This clonotype was observed a handful of times. V and J are TRBV5-1 and TRBJ2-1; 13 nucleotides align to TRBD2. After removal of 3 bases from V and 8 bases from J, the junction contained 5 bases not matched to a gene. The CDR3 extends over 15 amino acids. The germline V gene encodes CDR1 SGHRS and CDR2 YFSETQ. Written as DNA, the CDR3 is TGCGCCAGCAGCTCCTGGACTAGCGGGGGTGATGAGCAGTTCTTC. Protein: CASSSWTSGGDEQFF.

The rearrangement links TRBV19 to TRBJ2-3, with 7 bases aligning to TRBD2. The CDR3 is 13 residues long. CDR1 is LNHDA and CDR2 is SQIVND in the germline V gene (reference sequence). The V segment lost 3 bases and the J segment 5 bases; nucleotides outside the gene matches: 2. CDR3: CASSIPGGDTQYF. The CDR3 nucleotides read TGTGCCAGTAGTATCCCGGGGGGAGATACGCAGTATTTT.

This clonotype was seen a few times. The chain couples TRBV12-3 or TRBV12-4 to TRBJ1-4; D is unresolved. This CDR3 comprises 11 residues. V lost 5 bases, J lost 11 bases, and 9 bases lay in between. The CDR3 protein is CASSRERKLFF. DNA of the CDR3: TGTGCCAGCAGTCGGGAACGGAAACTGTTTTTT.

This clonotype showed up just a few times. V is TRBV7-7 and J is TRBJ2-2, with D maybe TRBD2 (6 bases). The CDR3 spans 14 residues. The V end was cut by 2 bases, the J end by 3 bases, with 7 bases between. Per the germline V gene, CDR1 is SSHAT and CDR2 is FNYEAQ (reference sequence). CDR3 nucleotides: TGTGCCAGCAGCTTAAGGGAGGACACCGGGGAGCTGTTTTTT. Translation gives CASSLREDTGELFF.

The rearrangement links TRBV6-5 to TRBJ1-2, with no clear D. The CDR3 is 15 residues long. V gave up 0 bases and J gave up 0 bases, with 8 bases separating them. CDR1 and CDR2 (germline): MNHEY, SVGAGI. As DNA, the CDR3 is TGTGCCAGCAGTTACTCGTTCCAGTCTAACTATGGCTACACCTTC. Protein sequence: CASSYSFQSNYGYTF.

This chain connects TRBV21-1 to TRBJ2-3; the table gives TRBD2 as D, unverified against the DNA. TRBV21-1 is a pseudogene segment. The length of the CDR3 is 12 residues. In nucleotides, the CDR3 is TGTGCCTCTAGCGGGGGGGGACCTCAAGAGTATTTT. Encoded protein: CASSGGGPQEYF.

This chain links TRBV5-1 with TRBJ1-2, with D hard to call. This CDR3 has 15 amino acids. Germline-derived CDR1 and CDR2 are SGHRS and YFSETQ. Trimming removed 1 base from V and 0 bases from J, with 10 bases in between. In nucleotides, the CDR3 is TGCGCCAGCAGCTTGTCCAGGCAAGCTAACTATGGCTACACCTTC. Amino acid sequence: CASSLSRQANYGYTF.

This clonotype has a handful of counts. V gene TRBV5-1 combines with J gene TRBJ1-3; a weak D match, TRBD1 (6 bases). With 0 bases removed from V and 4 bases from J, the gap between germline ends came to 8 bases. Germline CDR1 is SGHRS and CDR2 is YFSETQ. This CDR3 has 14 amino acids. The CDR3 is CASSLADSGNTIYF. CDR3 sequence (DNA): TGCGCCAGCAGCTTGGCGGACAGCGGAAACACCATATATTTT.

This chain connects TRBV20-1 to TRBJ1-5, with a possible D match to TRBD1 (6 bases). V lost 3 bases, J lost 4 bases, and 10 bases lay in between. The CDR3 is 13 residues long. CDR1 and CDR2 from the germline V gene are DFQATT and SNEGSKA (reference sequence). The DNA of the CDR3 is TGCAGTGCTAGCGCCAGGGGAAATCAGCCCCAGCATTTT. It encodes CSASARGNQPQHF.

This clonotype occurred a few times. The chain joins TRBV7-2 to TRBJ2-2; D is undetermined. Germline V gene lookup returns CDR1 SGHTA and CDR2 FQGNSA. The V end was cut by 7 bases, the J end by 5 bases, with 11 bases between. The CDR3 is 13 amino acids. The CDR3 sequence: CASNSMGTGELFF. The CDR3 DNA is TGTGCCAGCAATAGTATGGGGACCGGGGAGCTGTTTTTT.

This clonotype was picked up a small number of times. The V call is TRBV24-1, the J call TRBJ2-2; possibly TRBD1 or TRBD2 for D (5 bases each). The CDR3 totals 14 residues. CDR1 and CDR2 from the germline V gene are KGHDR and SFDVKD. The V and J ends lost 9 bases and 0 bases respectively, with 10 bases between them. The CDR3 reads CATRGRANTGELFF. For the CDR3, the DNA is TGTGCCACCCGGGGACGGGCGAACACCGGGGAGCTGTTTTTT.

This clonotype showed up just a few times. Here the CDR3 reads CASSLRGGISPLHF. In nucleotides, the CDR3 is TGTGCCAGCAGCTTGAGGGGAGGCATTTCACCCCTCCACTTT. The rearrangement links TRBV7-8 to TRBJ1-6; D is possibly TRBD1 (5 bases). From germline, CDR1 is SGHVS and CDR2 FQNEAQ. The CDR3 has 14 amino acids. Trimming shortened V by 3 bases and J by 9 bases, and 12 bases separated the two germline ends.